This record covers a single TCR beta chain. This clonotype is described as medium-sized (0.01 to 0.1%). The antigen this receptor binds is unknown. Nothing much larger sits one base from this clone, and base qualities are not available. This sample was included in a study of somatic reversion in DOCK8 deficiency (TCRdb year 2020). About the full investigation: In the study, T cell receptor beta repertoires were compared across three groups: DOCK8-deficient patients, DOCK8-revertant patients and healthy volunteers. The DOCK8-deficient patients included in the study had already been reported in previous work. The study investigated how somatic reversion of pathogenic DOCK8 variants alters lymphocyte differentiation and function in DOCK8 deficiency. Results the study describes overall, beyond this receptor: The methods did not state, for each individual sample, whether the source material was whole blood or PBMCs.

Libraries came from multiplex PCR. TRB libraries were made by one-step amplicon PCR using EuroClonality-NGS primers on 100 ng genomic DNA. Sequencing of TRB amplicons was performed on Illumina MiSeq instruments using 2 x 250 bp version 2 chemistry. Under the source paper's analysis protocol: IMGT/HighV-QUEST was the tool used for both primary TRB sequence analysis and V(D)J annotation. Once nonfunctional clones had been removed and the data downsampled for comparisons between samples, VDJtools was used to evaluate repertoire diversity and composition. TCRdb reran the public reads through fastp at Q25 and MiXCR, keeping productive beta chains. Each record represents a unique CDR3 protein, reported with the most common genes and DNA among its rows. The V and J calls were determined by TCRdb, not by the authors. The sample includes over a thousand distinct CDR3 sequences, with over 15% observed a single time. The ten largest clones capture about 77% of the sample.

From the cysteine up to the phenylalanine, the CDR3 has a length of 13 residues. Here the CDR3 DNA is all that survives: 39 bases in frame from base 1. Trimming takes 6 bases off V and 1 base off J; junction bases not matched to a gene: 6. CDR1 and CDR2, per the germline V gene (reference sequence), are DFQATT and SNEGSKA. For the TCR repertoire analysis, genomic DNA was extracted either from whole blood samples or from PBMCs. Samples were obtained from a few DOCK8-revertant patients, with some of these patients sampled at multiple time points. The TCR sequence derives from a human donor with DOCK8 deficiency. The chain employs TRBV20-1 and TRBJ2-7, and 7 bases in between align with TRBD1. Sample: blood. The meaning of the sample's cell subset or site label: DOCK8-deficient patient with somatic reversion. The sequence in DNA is TGCAGTGCGCTTTGGACAGGTTCCTACGAGCAGTACTTC. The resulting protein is CSALWTGSYEQYF.